Shown below are 4 T cell receptor beta chains from a single sample sequenced in a study of T cell responses to AZD1222 COVID-19 vaccine. Repertoires were generated with immunoSEQ multiplex PCR, while TCRdb's copy carries only in-frame clones and drops some. The data show 150,000 to 200,000 clones, 88% seen once. The specimen was peripheral blood, collected 28 days after the second AZD1222 dose. The receptors shown here come from an adult who received the AZD1222 COVID-19 vaccine.

The V and J genes are TRBV4-1 and TRBJ2-3; 9 bases are shared with TRBD1. Germline V gene lookup returns CDR1 MGHRA and CDR2 YSYEKL. The CDR3 extends over 15 amino acids. Losses at the gene ends were 6 bases for V and 6 bases for J; bases not matched to a gene: 10. The CDR3 reads CASSPGQGPPDTQYF. The CDR3 DNA is TGCGCCAGCAGTCCGGGACAGGGACCCCCGGATACGCAGTATTTT.

This clone was seen only once. The chain uses TRBV19 and TRBJ1-1, with D possibly matching TRBD1 (5 bases). The CDR3 extends over 14 amino acids. Germline CDR1 is LNHDA and CDR2 is SQIVND (reference sequence). Trimming pared 6 bases from V and 4 bases from J, leaving 15 bases between. CDR3 amino acids: CASRNYPGGTEAFF. The CDR3 bases are TGTGCCAGTAGAAATTATCCGGGGGGCACTGAAGCTTTCTTT.

The V and J genes are TRBV3-1 (or the pseudogene TRBV3-2) and TRBJ1-1; D is perhaps TRBD1 (5 bases). V lost 1 base and J lost 8, with 11 bases in between. Germline CDR1 is LGHDT and CDR2 is YNNKEL (reference sequence). The CDR3 has 13 residues. The DNA of the CDR3 is TGTGCCAGCAGCCAAGGCCCCCGGACAGAAGCTTTCTTT. It translates to CASSQGPRTEAFF.

The chain uses TRBV29-1 and TRBJ2-7, with 11 bases lining up with TRBD2. Germline-derived CDR1 and CDR2 are SQVTM and ANQGSEA. The CDR3 runs 13 residues. Trimming cost V 7 bases and J 2 bases; bases outside gene matches: 4. The chain's CDR3 is CSAGLAGTYEQYF. CDR3 nucleotide sequence: TGCAGCGCCGGACTAGCGGGTACCTACGAGCAGTACTTC.